The 29 T cell receptor beta chains below come from one sample, sequenced in a study of graft-versus-host responses after intestinal transplantation (dated by TCRdb to about 2021). Receptors were amplified or captured by the immunoSEQ multiplex PCR assay. TCRdb took this table from immuneACCESS and kept in-frame rearrangements with V and J called. Such tables lack part of the clones; where checked against another copy, unresolved V genes explain under half of the gap, and the rest is unexplained. The sample includes roughly 120,000 clones, with around nine tenths observed a single time. Clones ranked in the top ten supply roughly 0.24% of the sample. Reading the label with the study, this specimen's time point is: cells obtained before transplantation from donor or recipient. For these TCRs, the target antigens are not known. Sequenced material: unstimulated CD4+ T cells sorted from spleen or lymph node cells, taken before transplant. The receptors come from a human donor who was the organ donor for an intestinal transplant.

The CDR3 spells CSVGGAGNTIYF. The CDR3 DNA reads as TGCAGCGTTGGGGGGGCTGGAAACACCATATATTTT. The genes are TRBV29-1 and TRBJ1-3; perhaps TRBD1 as D (5 bases). This CDR3 region has 12 residues. Trimming took off 4 bases at V and 2 bases at J, with 6 bases between the two ends. Germline V gives CDR1 SQVTM, CDR2 ANQGSEA.

V usage is TRBV11-2 and J usage is TRBJ1-1; D remains unclear. The CDR3 length is 15 residues. Germline CDR1 is SGHAT and CDR2 is FQNNGV. V dropped 6 bases and J dropped 0 bases, with 14 bases sitting between them. CDR3 bases: TGTGCCAGCAGGTCCCGGGCGGCTATGAACACTGAAGCTTTCTTT. This translates into CASRSRAAMNTEAFF.

V is TRBV10-3 and J is TRBJ1-1; weak D call: TRBD1 (6 bases). Germline loops: CDR1 ENHRY, CDR2 SYGVKD. The CDR3 has 16 residues. Trimming left V 3 bases short and J 2 bases short, with 16 bases between. The CDR3 is CAISDDRVDSNTEAFF. The CDR3 region has the DNA TGTGCCATCAGTGATGACCGCGTGGACAGCAACACTGAAGCTTTCTTT.

The genes are TRBV19 and TRBJ2-5; D is perhaps TRBD1 or TRBD2 (6 bases each). The germline V gene encodes CDR1 LNHDA and CDR2 SQIVND (reference sequence). V was clipped by 4 bases and J by 5 bases, with 20 bases between them. There are 16 residues in the CDR3. CDR3 bases: TGTGCCAGTAGTACCTCGTTCGGGGGCCCTGAGGAGACCCAGTACTTC. Translating it yields CASSTSFGGPEETQYF.

CDR3 sequence: CASRGLAGASYEQYF. The CDR3, as DNA: TGTGCCAGCAGAGGACTAGCGGGGGCATCCTACGAGCAGTACTTC. The chain uses TRBV27 and TRBJ2-7, with 13 bases aligning to TRBD2. This CDR3 has 15 residues. The germline V gene has CDR1 MNHEY and CDR2 SMNVEV (reference sequence). V shed 6 bases and J 1 base; nucleotides not matched to a gene: 3.

The chain recombines TRBV27 with TRBJ1-2; 8 positions agree with TRBD1. The CDR3 runs 15 residues. Per germline, CDR1 MNHEY and CDR2 SMNVEV (reference sequence). V was clipped by 5 bases and J by 4 bases; unmatched bases: 9. The CDR3 region is CASSPGQAAFYGYTF. The DNA for the CDR3 is TGTGCCAGCAGTCCGGGACAGGCCGCCTTCTATGGCTACACCTTC.

The chain employs TRBV29-1 and TRBJ1-3, with 8 bases lining up with TRBD1. With V trimmed by 7 bases and J by 4 bases, 6 bases remained unmatched. The CDR3 is 13 residues long. In germline, CDR1 is SQVTM, CDR2 ANQGSEA. The CDR3: CSAGGQGGNTIYF. The DNA of the CDR3 is TGCAGCGCTGGTGGACAGGGAGGAAACACCATATATTTT.

The sample holds one count of this clone. The chain recombines TRBV5-4 with TRBJ2-4; 7 bases align to TRBD2. The CDR3 is 15 amino acids. The junction had 3 bases not matched to a gene; V was cut back by 0 bases and J by 3 bases. Germline CDR1 is SGHNT and CDR2 is YYREEE (reference sequence). The CDR3 nucleotides are TGTGCCAGCAGCTTGGCGGGAGGCGACAAAAACATTCAGTACTTC. This encodes CASSLAGGDKNIQYF.

As to this clone: Different DNA sequences within this sample yield the same CDR3. The gene calls are TRBV7-9 and TRBJ1-2, with D unclear. The CDR3 consists of 14 residues. V lost 5 bases and J lost 4, with 14 bases in between. Per germline, CDR1 SEHNR and CDR2 FQNEAQ (reference sequence). CDR3 sequence: CASSALRGLYGYTF. The CDR3 DNA is TGTGCCAGCAGCGCCCTTAGAGGCCTCTATGGCTACACCTTC.

The chain links TRBV7-2 to TRBJ1-3; TRBD1 is a possible D gene (6 bases). Germline V CDR1 and CDR2: SGHTA, FQGNSA. CDR3 length: 14 residues. V gave up 4 bases and J gave up 0 bases, with 7 bases separating them. Here the CDR3 reads CASSWDNSGNTIYF. CDR3 bases: TGTGCCAGCAGCTGGGACAACTCTGGAAACACCATATATTTT.

V and J are TRBV15 and TRBJ1-2; no definite D call. The CDR3 loop spans 12 amino acids. Trimming stripped 1 base from V and 3 bases from J, with 3 bases between. Germline lookup yields CDR1 LNHNV and CDR2 YYDKDF (reference sequence). The CDR3 spells CATSRGHYGYTF. The CDR3 DNA is TGTGCCACCAGCAGAGGACACTATGGCTACACCTTC.

This clone was counted once. The chain uses TRBV28 and TRBJ2-2, with TRBD1 as a possible D gene (6 bases). Looked up from germline, CDR1 is MDHEN and CDR2 is SYDVKM. CDR3 length: 15 amino acids. V was shortened by 5 bases and J by 2 bases, with 12 bases between the two germline ends. CDR3 loop: CASSAGTLNTGELFF. CDR3 DNA: TGTGCCAGCAGTGCCGGGACACTAAACACCGGGGAGCTGTTTTTT.

Written as DNA, the CDR3 is TGTGCCAGCACCCACGGACAGGGGGAAGCTTTCTTT. Translation: CASTHGQGEAFF. J is TRBJ1-1 and V is TRBV28; 9 bases map to TRBD1. Looked up from germline, CDR1 is MDHEN and CDR2 is SYDVKM. The V segment lost 7 bases and the J segment 8 bases; nucleotides outside the gene matches: 5. The CDR3 contains 12 residues.

The chain uses TRBV7-2 and TRBJ2-3; 8 nucleotides agree with TRBD2. The V gene's germline CDR1 is SGHTA and CDR2 FQGNSA. CDR3 length: 15 amino acids. With 1 base clipped from V and 1 base from J, the junction kept 1 base outside the gene matches. Here the CDR3 DNA reads TGTGCCAGCAGCTTAGTGGGACTAGGCACAGATACGCAGTATTTT. The encoded protein is CASSLVGLGTDTQYF.

About this clone: A read error may account for a junction end that differs from germline. This chain links TRBV4-1 with TRBJ2-1; D unresolved. The CDR3 sequence is 15 residues long. The germline V gene has CDR1 MGHRA and CDR2 YSYEKL. This chain's CDR3 is CVSSQGHTAYNEQFF. CDR3 sequence (DNA): TGCGTCAGCAGCCAAGGGCATACTGCGTACAATGAGCAGTTCTTC.

The J gene is TRBJ2-7, the V gene TRBV28; D is uncertain. V lost 4 bases, J lost 2 bases, and 12 bases lay in between. Germline V gene sequence: CDR1 MDHEN, CDR2 SYDVKM. This CDR3 is built from 14 residues. CDR3: CASSSHRWAYEQYF. CDR3 DNA: TGTGCCAGCAGTTCCCACCGATGGGCCTACGAGCAGTACTTC. Complete variable domain (other parts from reference TRBV28 and TRBJ2-7): DVKVTQSSRYLVKRTGEKVFLECVQDMDHENMFWYRQDPGLGLRLIYFSYDVKMKEKGDIPEGYSVSREKKERFSLILESASTNQTSMYLCASSSHRWAYEQYFGPGTRLTVT.

The table lists this clone with a few counts. The V and J genes are TRBV5-4 and TRBJ2-3; 10 bases line up with TRBD2. The V gene end was trimmed by 0 bases and the J gene end by 5 bases; junction bases not matched to a gene: 0. The CDR3 is made up of 14 amino acids. Germline lookup yields CDR1 SGHNT and CDR2 YYREEE (reference sequence). The CDR3 DNA is TGTGCCAGCAGCTTGGGACTAGCGGGAGATACGCAGTATTTT. Its protein is CASSLGLAGDTQYF.

The rearrangement uses TRBV4-2 and TRBJ2-3; no clear D gene. The V gene's germline CDR1 is LGHNA and CDR2 YNFKEQ. The ends were cut back, 0 bases at V and 3 bases at J, with 4 bases in the middle. The CDR3 spans 13 residues. CDR3 nucleotide sequence: TGTGCCAGCAGCCAAGATTGGACAGATACGCAGTATTTT. Protein: CASSQDWTDTQYF.

The V gene is TRBV5-1, the J gene TRBJ2-7; 10 nucleotides align to TRBD2. With 3 bases clipped from V and 3 bases from J, the junction kept 9 bases outside the gene matches. The CDR3 extends over 16 amino acids. CDR1 is SGHRS and CDR2 is YFSETQ in the germline V gene. CDR3 in amino acids: CASSYDSTSGFYEQYF. The CDR3, as DNA: TGCGCCAGCAGCTACGATTCGACTAGCGGGTTCTACGAGCAGTACTTC.

Points on this clone: Different DNA sequences within this sample yield the same CDR3. The rearrangement joins TRBV11-2 to TRBJ2-1; D is unresolved. The CDR3 is 13 amino acids. The V end was cut by 1 base, the J end by 4 bases, with 5 bases between. The germline gives CDR1 SGHAT, CDR2 FQNNGV. CDR3 region: CASSLGTYNEQFF. The CDR3 DNA reads TGTGCCAGCAGCTTAGGAACATACAATGAGCAGTTCTTC.

With respect to this clone: At the DNA level, this CDR3 is encoded by other sequences in the same sample as well. CDR3 DNA sequence: TGTGCCAGCAGCTTGGGAGGTTACGAGCAGTACTTC. Residues: CASSLGGYEQYF. J is TRBJ2-7 and V is TRBV5-6; no firm D call. The CDR3 has 12 amino acids. CDR1 is SGHDT and CDR2 is YYEEEE in the germline V gene. Trimming shortened V by 0 bases and J by 4 bases, and 5 bases separated the two germline ends.

The genes are TRBV19 and TRBJ2-7; 8 bases fit TRBD1. V dropped 5 bases and J dropped 2; count of bases not matched to a gene: 5. Germline-derived CDR1 and CDR2 are LNHDA and SQIVND (reference sequence). This CDR3 spans 14 amino acids. CDR3 DNA: TGTGCCAGTAGTCCGGACAGGGTGGCCTACGAGCAGTACTTC. It codes for CASSPDRVAYEQYF. The entire variable domain, with the rest obtained from reference TRBV19 and TRBJ2-7, is as follows: DGGITQSPKYLFRKEGQNVTLSCEQNLNHDAMYWYRQDPGQGLRLIYYSQIVNDFQKGDIAEGYSVSREKKESFPLTVTSAQKNPTAFYLCASSPDRVAYEQYFGPGTRLTVT.

In DNA, the CDR3 is TGCGCTTGGGGCGAGGGGGAAAAACTGTTTTTT. Residues: CAWGEGEKLFF. The chain employs TRBV5-1 and TRBJ1-4; weak D call: TRBD1 (5 bases). Germline assignment: CDR1 SGHRS and CDR2 YFSETQ. CDR3 size: 11 residues.

CDR3 amino acids: CASVEAFF. CDR3 nucleotides: TGTGCCAGTGTTGAAGCTTTCTTT. This chain links TRBV19 with TRBJ1-1, with D hard to call. CDR3 length: 8 amino acids. Looked up from germline, CDR1 is LNHDA and CDR2 is SQIVND (reference sequence). V lost 8 bases to trimming and J lost 7 bases, with 2 bases between them.

As to this clone: Other DNA sequences within the sample encode an identical CDR3. The J gene is TRBJ1-2, the V gene TRBV29-1; 9 bases are shared with TRBD1. This CDR3 is built from 14 residues. The J segment lost 2 bases and the V segment lost 3 bases, leaving 4 bases of the junction unmatched. CDR1 is SQVTM, CDR2 ANQGSEA, per germline. Here the CDR3 reads CSVEGQGANYGYTF. CDR3 DNA: TGCAGCGTTGAGGGACAGGGAGCAAACTATGGCTACACCTTC.

J is TRBJ2-1 and V is TRBV5-4; D not resolved. CDR3 length: 15 amino acids. CDR1 and CDR2 from the germline V gene are SGHNT and YYREEE (reference sequence). Trimming took off 0 bases at V and 11 bases at J, with 18 bases between the two ends. The CDR3 sequence: CASSLGRQGKVKQFF. CDR3 in DNA: TGTGCCAGCAGCTTGGGTCGACAAGGAAAGGTTAAGCAGTTCTTC.

The rearrangement joins TRBV18 to TRBJ1-4; TRBD1 matches at 10 bases. The germline CDR1 and CDR2 sequences are KGHSH and LQKENI. V lost 2 bases to trimming and J lost 8 bases; unmatched junction nucleotides: 5. The CDR3 is made up of 15 amino acids. The CDR3 region has the DNA TGTGCCAGCTCACCAAGGGGGACAGGGGAAGAAAAACTGTTTTTT. Translating gives CASSPRGTGEEKLFF.

The CDR3 DNA reads TGTGCCAGCAGTTCAGGGGAACCTTCGAACACTGAAGCTTTCTTT. It translates to CASSSGEPSNTEAFF. This chain joins TRBV25-1 and TRBJ1-1; perhaps TRBD1 as D (6 bases). Germline CDR1 reads MGHDK; CDR2 reads SYGVNS. There are 15 residues in the CDR3. V was shortened by 5 bases and J by 1 base, with 14 bases between the two germline ends.

The genes are TRBV7-2 and TRBJ1-2, with no clear D. V lost 2 bases to trimming and J lost 2 bases, with 9 bases between them. The V gene's germline CDR1 is SGHTA and CDR2 FQGNSA. The CDR3 length is 14 residues. This CDR3 is CASSLNGNNYGYTF. The CDR3 nucleotides read TGTGCCAGCAGCTTAAATGGGAACAACTATGGCTACACCTTC. The complete variable domain, with remaining parts taken from reference TRBV7-2 and TRBJ1-2, reads GAGVSQSPSNKVTEKGKDVELRCDPISGHTALYWYRQSLGQGLEFLIYFQGNSAPDKSGLPSDRFSAERTGGSVSTLTIQRTQQEDSAVYLCASSLNGNNYGYTFGSGTRLTVV.